This T cell receptor (beta chain) was recorded in a study of blood T cell repertoires in COVID-19. About the study: T cells, B-cell-depleted T cells, or PBMCs provided the cDNA or gDNA that served as material.

Measured with immunoSEQ multiplex PCR; TCRdb has only the in-frame clones, and not every one. There are some 220,000 clones in the sample; approximately 80% occur only once, and roughly 12% lies in the top ten. Germline values: CDR1 MNHEY, CDR2 SMNVEV (reference sequence). With 3 bases clipped from V and 2 bases from J, the junction kept 10 bases outside the gene matches. The CDR3 covers 17 residues. Sequencing was carried out using peripheral blood. The chain carries TRBV27 and TRBJ1-5; 7 bases line up with TRBD1. The TCR sequence derives from a human donor in a cohort sampled during active COVID-19. Written as DNA, the CDR3 is TGTGCCAGCAGTTTCAGATCCGACAGGGCCGGCAATCAGCCCCAGCATTTT. Its translation: CASSFRSDRAGNQPQHF.